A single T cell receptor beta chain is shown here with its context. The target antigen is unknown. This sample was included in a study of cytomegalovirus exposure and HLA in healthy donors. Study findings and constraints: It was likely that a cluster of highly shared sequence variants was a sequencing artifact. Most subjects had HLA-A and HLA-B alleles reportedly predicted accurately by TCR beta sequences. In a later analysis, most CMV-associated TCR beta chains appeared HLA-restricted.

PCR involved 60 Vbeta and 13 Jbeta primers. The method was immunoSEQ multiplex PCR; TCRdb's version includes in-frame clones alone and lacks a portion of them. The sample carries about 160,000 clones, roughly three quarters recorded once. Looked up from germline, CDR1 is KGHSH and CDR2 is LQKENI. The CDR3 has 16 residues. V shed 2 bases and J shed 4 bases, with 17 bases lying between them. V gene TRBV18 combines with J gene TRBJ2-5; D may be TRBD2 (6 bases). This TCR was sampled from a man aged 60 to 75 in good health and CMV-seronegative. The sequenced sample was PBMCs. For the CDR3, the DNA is TGTGCCAGCTCACCATTCACGGGCGGGATCCCAGAGACCCAGTACTTC. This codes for CASSPFTGGIPETQYF.